These 24 T cell receptor beta chains were all obtained from the same sample, sequenced in a study of CD8 T cells in Susac syndrome. The RNA, roughly 0.45 to 1 ug, was put through reverse transcription using random hexamers. TCRdb re-derived calls from the immunoSEQ multiplex PCR reads in MiXCR, one entry per CDR3 protein. Found here are a few hundred thousand distinct CDR3 sequences, around 95% of them singletons; the top ten hold 0.095%. The material sequenced was CD4+ T cells from PBMCs. These receptors all come from a human donor with multiple sclerosis.

The J gene is TRBJ2-3, the V gene TRBV7-3, with D uncertain. The CDR3 spans 14 residues. Germline-derived CDR1 and CDR2 are SGHTA and FQGTGA. V dropped 2 bases and J dropped 7 bases, with 13 bases sitting between them. In DNA, the CDR3 is TGTGCCAGCAGCTTAGGGCCGGAGAGATATACGCAGTATTTT. Residues: CASSLGPERYTQYF.

This clonotype was seen a single time. The chain carries TRBV20-1 and TRBJ2-7; a possible D gene is TRBD2 (5 bases). Looked up from germline, CDR1 is DFQATT and CDR2 is SNEGSKA (reference sequence). V was clipped by 2 bases and J by 4 bases, with 9 bases between them. The CDR3 runs to 12 residues. The CDR3 loop is CSARIGEYEQYF. The DNA for the CDR3 is TGCAGTGCTAGAATTGGGGAGTACGAGCAGTACTTC.

The V call is TRBV29-1, the J call TRBJ2-7; 8 nucleotides align to TRBD2. The CDR3 sequence is 13 residues long. After removal of 5 bases from V and 4 bases from J, the junction contained 7 bases not matched to a gene. Germline-derived CDR1 and CDR2 are SQVTM and ANQGSEA. CDR3 bases: TGCAGCGTTTTAAGCGGGGGCGCATACGAGCAGTACTTC. Residues: CSVLSGGAYEQYF.

In DNA form, the CDR3 reads TGTGCCACCAGCAGGGACGCAAGCAATCAGCCCCAGCATTTT. Its protein is CATSRDASNQPQHF. The chain is built from TRBV15 and TRBJ1-5; no definite D call. Per the germline V gene, CDR1 is LNHNV and CDR2 is YYDKDF (reference sequence). Trimming removed 3 bases from V and 1 base from J, with 7 bases in between. The CDR3 is 14 residues long.

The chain uses TRBV20-1 and TRBJ1-5; TRBD1 matches at 7 bases. The CDR3 has 14 residues. Germline CDR1 is DFQATT and CDR2 is SNEGSKA (reference sequence). The V segment lost 6 bases and the J segment 1 base; nucleotides outside the gene matches: 6. The CDR3 protein is CSAWDRASNQPQHF. CDR3 sequence (DNA): TGCAGTGCCTGGGACAGAGCGAGCAATCAGCCCCAGCATTTT.

This clonotype was counted a single time. V gene TRBV20-1 combines with J gene TRBJ2-1; 7 nucleotides align to TRBD2. The CDR3 has 16 amino acids. Trimming took 3 bases from V and 8 from J; bases not matched to a gene: 16. Germline V CDR1 and CDR2: DFQATT, SNEGSKA (reference sequence). The CDR3 loop is CSARLLTGGYGDEQFF. The CDR3 nucleotides are TGCAGTGCTAGGCTACTAACGGGGGGTTATGGCGATGAGCAGTTCTTC.

V is TRBV10-3 and J is TRBJ2-3; D remains ambiguous. Trimming shortened V by 7 bases and J by 6 bases, and 8 bases separated the two germline ends. CDR3 length: 11 residues. Germline assignment: CDR1 ENHRY and CDR2 SYGVKD. The CDR3 bases are TGTGCCATCAAAGGAATGGATACGCAGTATTTT. It yields the protein CAIKGMDTQYF.

The chain has TRBV20-1 and TRBJ2-7; TRBD2 matches at 8 bases. The CDR3 has 15 residues. The germline V gene has CDR1 DFQATT and CDR2 SNEGSKA (reference sequence). V lost 0 bases, J lost 4 bases, and 8 bases stayed unmatched. CDR3 amino acids: CSARDSGGQRYEQYF. The CDR3, as DNA: TGCAGTGCTAGAGATTCGGGGGGGCAGAGATACGAGCAGTACTTC.

The V call is TRBV5-1, the J call TRBJ2-7; D ambiguous. Germline assignment: CDR1 SGHRS and CDR2 YFSETQ. V dropped 7 bases and J dropped 2 bases, with 10 bases sitting between them. This CDR3 region has 12 residues. CDR3 region: CASWTLPYEQYF. The CDR3 bases are TGCGCCAGCTGGACCTTACCCTACGAGCAGTACTTC.

The chain couples TRBV14 to TRBJ2-1; no firm D call. With 4 bases removed from V and 6 bases from J, the gap between germline ends came to 10 bases. Germline V gene lookup returns CDR1 SGHDN and CDR2 FVKESK. The CDR3 is 13 residues long. In nucleotides, the CDR3 is TGTGCCAGCAGCCGATACACCACCAATGAGCAGTTCTTC. Its translation: CASSRYTTNEQFF.

This rearrangement joins TRBV9 to TRBJ1-5; possible D gene TRBD1, 6 bases. The CDR3 totals 12 residues. Trimming took off 7 bases at V and 6 bases at J, with 11 bases between the two ends. CDR1 and CDR2 (germline): SGDLS, YYNGEE. Here the CDR3 reads CASGTGFQPQHF. The CDR3 DNA reads as TGTGCCAGCGGCACAGGGTTTCAGCCCCAGCATTTT.

This chain uses TRBV6-6 with TRBJ2-7, with D tentatively TRBD2 (5 bases). The V and J ends lost 4 bases and 2 bases respectively, with 15 bases between them. CDR3 length equals 15 residues. In germline, CDR1 is MNHNY, CDR2 SVGAGI (reference sequence). CDR3 DNA sequence: TGTGCCAGCAGTTCACCCACCGCGGGTACCTACGAGCAGTACTTC. It yields the protein CASSSPTAGTYEQYF.

The rearrangement links TRBV29-1 to TRBJ1-1, with D tentatively TRBD1 (6 bases). CDR1 SQVTM and CDR2 ANQGSEA come from the germline V gene. The germline V and J ends were trimmed by 6 bases and 2 bases, with 19 bases remaining between them. The CDR3 is 15 residues long. CDR3 amino acids: CSVHREVRTNTEAFF. The CDR3 DNA is TGCAGCGTCCACAGGGAGGTGCGTACAAACACTGAAGCTTTCTTT. Full variable domain (remainder filled in from reference TRBV29-1 and TRBJ1-1): SAVISQKPSRDICQRGTSLTIQCQVDSQVTMMFWYRQQPGQSLTLIATANQGSEATYESGFVIDKFPISRPNLTFSTLTVSNMSPEDSSIYLCSVHREVRTNTEAFFGQGTRLTVV.

The sample holds one count of this clonotype. The rearrangement joins TRBV29-1 to TRBJ2-3, with a tentative D call TRBD2 (5 bases). This CDR3 comprises 14 residues. Germline V gene data show CDR1 as SQVTM and CDR2 as ANQGSEA. V gave up 2 bases and J gave up 2 bases, with 11 bases separating them. The CDR3 sequence is CSVESRGLTDTQYF. The CDR3 coding sequence is TGCAGCGTTGAATCCCGTGGACTCACAGATACGCAGTATTTT.

On this clonotype itself: The junction differs from germline at one of its ends, possibly a read error. The chain is built from TRBV12-3 or TRBV12-4 and TRBJ1-2; 10 bases fit TRBD1. The CDR3 totals 14 residues. CDR3 DNA: TGTACCAGCAGGGCCGGGACAGGGGACTATGGCTACACCTTC. Residues: CTSRAGTGDYGYTF.

CDR3 DNA sequence: TGTGCCAGCAGTCAAAGCGGGAGGACAGATACGCAGTATTTT. Residues: CASSQSGRTDTQYF. V usage is TRBV27 and J usage is TRBJ2-3, with 9 bases matching TRBD2. After removal of 5 bases from V and 3 bases from J, the junction contained 3 bases not matched to a gene. This CDR3 region has 14 residues. Germline CDR1 and CDR2: MNHEY and SMNVEV (reference sequence).

The chain links TRBV18 to TRBJ2-5; D uncertain. Looked up from germline, CDR1 is KGHSH and CDR2 is LQKENI. V lost 3 bases and J lost 5, with 7 bases in between. This CDR3 is built from 12 residues. CDR3 in amino acids: CASSPNGETQYF. DNA of the CDR3: TGTGCCAGCTCACCCAACGGGGAGACCCAGTACTTC.

The rearrangement joins TRBV5-4 to TRBJ2-3, with D possibly being TRBD1 (5 bases). V was pared by 3 bases and J by 1 base, with 15 bases between. CDR3 length equals 16 residues. Germline V gives CDR1 SGHNT, CDR2 YYREEE (reference sequence). CDR3 residues: CASSSRAPQGTDTQYF. The CDR3 DNA is TGTGCCAGCAGCTCCCGGGCCCCACAGGGCACAGATACGCAGTATTTT.

The V call is TRBV12-3 or TRBV12-4, the J call TRBJ1-1; TRBD1 is a possible D gene (5 bases). CDR3 length equals 16 residues. Trimming cost V 3 bases and J 2 bases, with 16 bases left between them. CDR3 coding DNA: TGTGCCAGCAGTTTTTACTCACGACAGACAAACACTGAAGCTTTCTTT. Translated: CASSFYSRQTNTEAFF.

The chain links TRBV27 to TRBJ1-1, with 7 bases matching TRBD1. CDR3 length equals 11 residues. V was pared by 4 bases and J by 9 bases, with 2 bases of the junction left unmatched. The germline gives CDR1 MNHEY, CDR2 SMNVEV (reference sequence). CDR3 in DNA: TGTGCCAGCAGTTACAGGGGACAAGCTTTCTTT. It is translated as CASSYRGQAFF.

The chain couples TRBV5-1 to TRBJ2-1, with D possibly matching TRBD1 (6 bases). Germline CDR1 and CDR2: SGHRS and YFSETQ. Trimming removed 2 bases at V and 2 bases at J, with 11 bases between. The CDR3 has 15 amino acids. The CDR3 sequence: CASSFTWDTYNEQFF. CDR3 in DNA: TGCGCCAGCAGCTTCACGTGGGACACCTACAATGAGCAGTTCTTC.

The V gene is TRBV27, the J gene TRBJ1-1; D is undetermined. The CDR3 contains 14 residues. Trimming took 0 bases from V and 1 from J, leaving 6 bases between them. CDR1 is MNHEY and CDR2 is SMNVEV in the germline V gene (reference sequence). CDR3 sequence (DNA): TGTGCCAGCAGTTTATCAGGGTCGAACACTGAAGCTTTCTTT. It encodes CASSLSGSNTEAFF.

The V gene is TRBV5-6, the J gene TRBJ2-7, with a tentative D call TRBD1 (6 bases). V was pared by 6 bases and J by 5 bases, with 18 bases between. CDR1 SGHDT and CDR2 YYEEEE come from the germline V gene. This CDR3 is built from 14 residues. CDR3: CASTVTGRGNEQYF. The CDR3 coding sequence is TGTGCCAGCACCGTTACGGGCAGGGGCAACGAGCAGTACTTC.

The gene calls are TRBV9 and TRBJ1-1; D might be TRBD1 (5 bases). Trimming pared 2 bases from V and 6 bases from J, leaving 20 bases between. The CDR3 loop spans 16 amino acids. Looked up from germline, CDR1 is SGDLS and CDR2 is YYNGEE. CDR3 sequence: CASSVQTGDLRPEAFF. For the CDR3, the DNA is TGTGCCAGCAGCGTGCAAACAGGAGACCTTCGACCTGAAGCTTTCTTT.